The rows below give T cell receptor beta chains drawn from one sample of a study of control samples from healthy donors and cancer patients. TCRdb's copy holds only in-frame clones and misses some; the assay was immunoSEQ multiplex PCR. The sample consists of 70,000 or so clones, nearly 90% of them appearing once. The sequencing input was PBMCs. These receptors were collected from a man in his sixties with lung cancer. Each CDR3 is given with its conserved first and last residue. The order of the fields is D gene, J gene, V gene, clone size, CDR3 DNA, CDR3 protein. D genes are given only for firm matches. Size tells how often a clone was seen (once, few, many) or the class of an expanded clone, and some rows leave it out.

d_call: .; j_call: TRBJ1-2; v_call: TRBV9; clone_size: .; cdr3_nt: TGTGCCAGCAGCGTAGGGAAGTTGAACTATGGCTACACCTTC; cdr3_aa: CASSVGKLNYGYTF
d_call: .; j_call: TRBJ2-1; v_call: TRBV6-2/TRBV6-3; clone_size: .; cdr3_nt: TGTGCCAGCAGTTCCGTGAGGGCTGGCAATGAGCAGTTCTTC; cdr3_aa: CASSSVRAGNEQFF
d_call: .; j_call: TRBJ1-1; v_call: TRBV19; clone_size: .; cdr3_nt: TGTGCCAGTAGTATAGGTCAAGGTAACACTGAAGCTTTCTTT; cdr3_aa: CASSIGQGNTEAFF
d_call: TRBD2; j_call: TRBJ2-2; v_call: TRBV14; clone_size: .; cdr3_nt: TGTGCCAGCAGCCGCATTGGGGAGACAGCGGGGACCGGGGAGCTGTTTTTT; cdr3_aa: CASSRIGETAGTGELFF
d_call: .; j_call: TRBJ2-3; v_call: TRBV6-5; clone_size: .; cdr3_nt: TGTGCCACCCACAGAGGGCGCACAGATACGCAGTATTTT; cdr3_aa: CATHRGRTDTQYF
d_call: .; j_call: TRBJ1-3; v_call: TRBV25-1; clone_size: few; cdr3_nt: TGTGCCAGCAGCCCCCGAGTAGACTCTGGAAACACCATATATTTT; cdr3_aa: CASSPRVDSGNTIYF
d_call: .; j_call: TRBJ2-3; v_call: TRBV19; clone_size: .; cdr3_nt: TGTGCCAGTAGTACAGGGGAGATAACAGATACGCAGTATTTT; cdr3_aa: CASSTGEITDTQYF
d_call: .; j_call: TRBJ1-2; v_call: TRBV6-4; clone_size: .; cdr3_nt: TGTGCCAGCATTGCCTATGGCTACACCTTC; cdr3_aa: CASIAYGYTF
d_call: TRBD2; j_call: TRBJ2-7; v_call: TRBV6-6; clone_size: .; cdr3_nt: TGTGCCAGCAATTCGGGGGGGTCCGACGAGCAGTACTTC; cdr3_aa: CASNSGGSDEQYF
d_call: .; j_call: TRBJ1-1; v_call: TRBV9; clone_size: .; cdr3_nt: TGTGCCAGCAGCTCTCGACGGGTGAACACTGAAGCTTTCTTT; cdr3_aa: CASSSRRVNTEAFF
d_call: TRBD1; j_call: TRBJ1-1; v_call: TRBV10-2; clone_size: .; cdr3_nt: TGCGCCAGCAGCTATAACGGGGACAGAGAAGCTTTCTTT; cdr3_aa: CASSYNGDREAFF
d_call: TRBD1; j_call: TRBJ1-2; v_call: TRBV5-4; clone_size: .; cdr3_nt: TGTGCCAGCACCGGTGCTCGGACAGGGAAAGACTATGGCTACACCTTC; cdr3_aa: CASTGARTGKDYGYTF
d_call: .; j_call: TRBJ1-5; v_call: TRBV6-6; clone_size: .; cdr3_nt: TGTGCCAGCAGAAGAAATCAGCCCCAGCATTTT; cdr3_aa: CASRRNQPQHF
d_call: TRBD1; j_call: TRBJ1-4; v_call: TRBV5-4; clone_size: .; cdr3_nt: TGTGCCAGCAGCTCAAACAGGGGTATAGATGAAAAACTGTTTTTT; cdr3_aa: CASSSNRGIDEKLFF
d_call: .; j_call: TRBJ1-1; v_call: TRBV11-3; clone_size: .; cdr3_nt: TGTGCCAGCAGCTATGACAAGAACACTGAAGCTTTCTTT; cdr3_aa: CASSYDKNTEAFF
d_call: TRBD1; j_call: TRBJ2-7; v_call: TRBV6-5; clone_size: .; cdr3_nt: TGTGCCAGCACGGACAGGGCCTACGAGCAGTACTTC; cdr3_aa: CASTDRAYEQYF
d_call: .; j_call: TRBJ1-2; v_call: TRBV24-1; clone_size: .; cdr3_nt: TGTGCCACAGGGGCGCCGGATGGCTACACCTTC; cdr3_aa: CATGAPDGYTF
d_call: TRBD1; j_call: TRBJ2-3; v_call: TRBV5-1; clone_size: .; cdr3_nt: TGCGCCAGCAGCGGGGGGACAGGGACTAGCACAGATACGCAGTATTTT; cdr3_aa: CASSGGTGTSTDTQYF
d_call: .; j_call: TRBJ2-2; v_call: TRBV11-2; clone_size: .; cdr3_nt: TGTGCCAGTCGGAAGTCCTTCAACACCGGGGAGCTGTTTTTT; cdr3_aa: CASRKSFNTGELFF
d_call: .; j_call: TRBJ2-5; v_call: TRBV11-3; clone_size: .; cdr3_nt: TGTGCCAGCAGCTTAGGGGTAGGGGCAGTCCAAGAGACCCAGTACTTC; cdr3_aa: CASSLGVGAVQETQYF
d_call: .; j_call: TRBJ1-1; v_call: TRBV5-1; clone_size: few; cdr3_nt: TGCGCCAGCAGCTTGGCAATAAACACTGAAGCTTTCTTT; cdr3_aa: CASSLAINTEAFF
d_call: .; j_call: TRBJ2-6; v_call: TRBV30; clone_size: .; cdr3_nt: TGTGCCTGGTCCCCACCCCGGGACCTTAGCTCTGGGGCCAACGTCCTGACTTTC; cdr3_aa: CAWSPPRDLSSGANVLTF
d_call: TRBD1; j_call: TRBJ1-6; v_call: TRBV30; clone_size: few; cdr3_nt: TGTGCCCAACGGACAGGACTGAATTCACCCCTCCACTTT; cdr3_aa: CAQRTGLNSPLHF
d_call: TRBD1; j_call: TRBJ2-5; v_call: TRBV19; clone_size: .; cdr3_nt: TGTGCCAGTAGTATTCAGGGGGCTGAGACCCAGTACTTC; cdr3_aa: CASSIQGAETQYF
d_call: .; j_call: TRBJ2-1; v_call: TRBV7-9; clone_size: .; cdr3_nt: TGTGCCAGCAGCTTAGGGGGCGGGTGGACATACAATGAGCAGTTCTTC; cdr3_aa: CASSLGGGWTYNEQFF
d_call: .; j_call: TRBJ1-1; v_call: TRBV9; clone_size: .; cdr3_nt: TGTGCCAGCAGCGCCCCCCCCGGAGGGTCTTTGAGCGCTGAAGCTTTCTTT; cdr3_aa: CASSAPPGGSLSAEAFF
d_call: .; j_call: TRBJ2-3; v_call: TRBV10-2; clone_size: once; cdr3_nt: TGCGCCAGCAGTGCTACTAGCGATACGCAGTATTTT; cdr3_aa: CASSATSDTQYF
d_call: TRBD2; j_call: TRBJ2-5; v_call: TRBV5-1; clone_size: .; cdr3_nt: TGCGCCAGCAGCAGGGAAGTAGCGGGGGCCACGGGGGAGACCCAGTACTTC; cdr3_aa: CASSREVAGATGETQYF
d_call: .; j_call: TRBJ1-5; v_call: TRBV20-1; clone_size: .; cdr3_nt: TGCAGTGCTAGTCGGCAACCTAGCAATCAGCCCCAGCATTTT; cdr3_aa: CSASRQPSNQPQHF
d_call: .; j_call: TRBJ1-3; v_call: TRBV13; clone_size: .; cdr3_nt: TGTGCCAGCAGCTTAGGGAGAGACACCATATATTTT; cdr3_aa: CASSLGRDTIYF
d_call: .; j_call: TRBJ1-2; v_call: TRBV6-5; clone_size: .; cdr3_nt: TGTGCCAGCAGTTATCGGTACAACTATGGCTACACCTTC; cdr3_aa: CASSYRYNYGYTF
d_call: TRBD1; j_call: TRBJ1-1; v_call: TRBV5-4; clone_size: .; cdr3_nt: TGTGCCAGCAGCTTGGAACAGGGGATCACTGAAGCTTTCTTT; cdr3_aa: CASSLEQGITEAFF
d_call: .; j_call: TRBJ1-5; v_call: TRBV6-1; clone_size: .; cdr3_nt: TGTGCCAGCAGTGAAGGGTTTGGGGGCAACAATCAGCCCCAGCATTTT; cdr3_aa: CASSEGFGGNNQPQHF
d_call: TRBD2; j_call: TRBJ2-3; v_call: TRBV3-1/TRBV3-2; clone_size: .; cdr3_nt: TGTGCCAGCAGCCAAGATGCTAGCGGGGGTACAGATACGCAGTATTTT; cdr3_aa: CASSQDASGGTDTQYF
d_call: TRBD1; j_call: TRBJ1-5; v_call: TRBV7-3; clone_size: .; cdr3_nt: TGTGCCAGCAGCGTGGGGACAGGGAGCTCTCAGCCCCAGCATTTT; cdr3_aa: CASSVGTGSSQPQHF
d_call: TRBD1; j_call: TRBJ2-3; v_call: TRBV30; clone_size: .; cdr3_nt: TGTGCCTGGAGTCCCGGACAGGGTCTGACAGATACGCAGTATTTT; cdr3_aa: CAWSPGQGLTDTQYF
d_call: .; j_call: TRBJ1-3; v_call: TRBV6-1; clone_size: .; cdr3_nt: TGTGCCAGCCGCACAGAGAGAAACACCATATATTTT; cdr3_aa: CASRTERNTIYF
d_call: TRBD2; j_call: TRBJ2-1; v_call: TRBV5-1; clone_size: .; cdr3_nt: TGCGCCAGCAGCCTGCCTAGGGAGGGCGGGGGGTACAATGAGCAGTTCTTC; cdr3_aa: CASSLPREGGGYNEQFF
d_call: .; j_call: TRBJ2-5; v_call: TRBV3-1/TRBV3-2; clone_size: .; cdr3_nt: TGTGCCAGCAGCCAAGCCCTCGAGACCCAGTACTTC; cdr3_aa: CASSQALETQYF
d_call: TRBD1; j_call: TRBJ2-1; v_call: TRBV15; clone_size: .; cdr3_nt: TGTGCCACCAGCAGAAAACAGGGGTGGGCCTACAATGAGCAGTTCTTC; cdr3_aa: CATSRKQGWAYNEQFF
d_call: .; j_call: TRBJ1-2; v_call: TRBV24-1; clone_size: .; cdr3_nt: TGTGCCACCAGTGATTACGCCCAGGGTTCCTATGGCTACACCTTC; cdr3_aa: CATSDYAQGSYGYTF